This note documents a single T cell receptor beta chain sequence. Method: immunoSEQ multiplex PCR; TCRdb's copy keeps in-frame clones and lacks some. This table has roughly 160,000 clones, around four fifths appearing once. The sample comes from a study of blood T cell repertoires in COVID-19. The CDR3 has 15 residues. The germline V gene has CDR1 SNHLY and CDR2 FYNNEI. J was trimmed by 5 bases and V by 2 bases; bases with no gene match: 6. This receptor was taken from a woman aged 55-69 years who had recovered from COVID-19. The chain combines TRBV2 with TRBJ2-5, with 9 bases matching TRBD2. Sequences were obtained from PBMCs or T cells enriched from blood (not recorded which). DNA of the CDR3: TGTGCCAGCAGTGAAATCGCGGGAGGGCTGGAGACCCAGTACTTC. Its translation is CASSEIAGGLETQYF.